This T cell receptor (beta chain) was sequenced for a study of blood T cell repertoires in COVID-19. About the study: Italy, Spain and the United States were the sources of the convalescent and acute COVID-19 samples. PBMCs, B-cell-depleted T cells, or T cells provided the cDNA or gDNA that made up the material.

This clone was seen many times. In the authors' workflow: Reference gene primer amplification gave nucleated cell count estimates. TCRdb keeps only in-frame clones here, not all; method: immunoSEQ multiplex PCR. The V and J calls and clone size come from that table; D and trimming were worked out from the DNA. Among approximately 190,000 clones listed, 82% were seen once. Participants spanned ages about 18 to 95 years and resided in 20 to 30 US areas. The V gene's germline CDR1 is LNHDA and CDR2 SQIVND (reference sequence). Between the trimmed V and J ends, which lost 5 bases and 9 bases, there was a span of 17 bases. The CDR3 is 14 amino acids.

The rearrangement links TRBV19 to TRBJ2-4, with D perhaps TRBD2 (6 bases). The sequence derives from a woman aged 60 to 75 with acute COVID-19. The sample comprised PBMCs or T cells enriched from blood (not recorded which). This CDR3 reads CASSVPRDLSIQYF. The CDR3 region has the DNA TGTGCCAGTAGTGTTCCCCGGGACTTAAGCATTCAGTACTTC.